These 10 T cell receptor beta chains were sequenced from one sample in a study of high-grade serous ovarian cancer treatment subgroups. The tumor samples were collected prior to definitive surgery or chemotherapy. Assay used: immunoSEQ multiplex PCR; TCRdb lists only in-frame clones, some missing. The sample has 9,500 to 15,000 clones; 88% are singletons. The sequencing input was tumor tissue. These receptors were obtained from a human donor with high-grade serous ovarian cancer.

This chain uses TRBV7-2 with TRBJ1-6; 8 nucleotides match TRBD1. Trimming removed 6 bases from V and 9 bases from J; junction bases left unmatched: 7. The CDR3 covers 14 residues. Germline loops: CDR1 SGHTA, CDR2 FQGNSA. The CDR3 nucleotides read TGTGCCAGCAGGCCGGGACAGGCAGGTTCACCCCTCCACTTT. This encodes CASRPGQAGSPLHF.

This chain joins TRBV5-1 and TRBJ2-5; the D gene is possibly TRBD2 (7 bases). From germline, CDR1 is SGHRS and CDR2 YFSETQ. Trimming shortened V by 0 bases and J by 4 bases, and 13 bases separated the two germline ends. The CDR3 runs 15 residues. This chain's CDR3 is CASSLAGGGRETQYF. CDR3 nucleotides: TGCGCCAGCAGCTTGGCCGGGGGCGGGAGAGAGACCCAGTACTTC.

This rearrangement joins TRBV5-4 to TRBJ2-3; the match to TRBD2 covers 8 bases. V lost 5 bases to trimming and J lost 4 bases; unmatched junction nucleotides: 12. The CDR3 has 16 amino acids. The germline V gene has CDR1 SGHNT and CDR2 YYREEE (reference sequence). DNA for the CDR3: TGTGCCAGCAGAACAGGAGGCAGCGGGGGCGCAGATACGCAGTATTTT. This sequence encodes CASRTGGSGGADTQYF.

Notes on this clone: One end of the junction is discordant with germline, which a read error may explain. The CDR3 protein is CASSSSRETPLGF. Written as DNA, the CDR3 is TGTGCCAGCAGTTCTTCCAGAGAGACCCCTCTGGGCTTC. The genes are TRBV7-8 and TRBJ2-7; D ambiguous. Germline V lookup: CDR1 SGHVS, CDR2 FQNEAQ. This CDR3 is built from 13 residues. Drawing the rest from reference TRBV7-8 and TRBJ2-7, the complete variable domain is GAGVSQSPRYKVAKRGQDVALRCDPISGHVSLFWYQQALGQGPEFLTYFQNEAQLDKSGLPSDRFFAERPEGSVSTLKIQRTQQEDSAVYLCASSSSRETPLGFGPGTRLTVT.

The rearrangement links TRBV6-1 to TRBJ2-5; TRBD2 aligns across 8 bases. Per germline, CDR1 MNHNS and CDR2 SASEGT. This CDR3 is built from 15 residues. V was pared by 5 bases and J by 1 base, with 6 bases of the junction left unmatched. The CDR3 loop reads CASSRLAGTQETQYF. In DNA form, the CDR3 reads TGTGCCAGCAGTCGGTTAGCGGGGACCCAAGAGACCCAGTACTTC.

The CDR3 DNA follows: TGTGCCAGCAGTGGCGGGGGTTACAATGAGCAGTTCTTC. It yields the protein CASSGGGYNEQFF. The chain is built from TRBV11-3 and TRBJ2-1; 7 nucleotides align to TRBD2. J was trimmed by 4 bases and V by 6 bases; bases with no gene match: 3. Germline-derived CDR1 and CDR2 are SGHNT and YENEEA. The CDR3 is 13 amino acids.

The genes are TRBV27 and TRBJ2-5; maybe TRBD1 (6 bases). Trimming left V 5 bases short and J 7 bases short, with 14 bases between. The CDR3 covers 13 residues. The germline gives CDR1 MNHEY, CDR2 SMNVEV (reference sequence). CDR3 sequence: CASSPTGFPTQYF. CDR3 bases: TGTGCCAGCAGTCCCACAGGGTTTCCGACCCAGTACTTC.

On this clone itself: The junction and the germline gene differ at one end; a read error may be behind it. The chain recombines TRBV25-1 with TRBJ2-7; D might be TRBD2 (6 bases). The CDR3 has 11 residues. Germline CDR1 is MGHDK and CDR2 is SYGVNS. CDR3 residues: CAVGLGDEQYF. CDR3 DNA: TGCGCCGTGGGACTGGGAGACGAGCAGTACTTC.

V and J are TRBV11-2 and TRBJ2-7; D not certain. Trimming took off 0 bases at V and 3 bases at J, with 15 bases between the two ends. From germline, CDR1 is SGHAT and CDR2 FQNNGV. This CDR3 is 16 amino acids long. The CDR3 loop reads CASSLDPEPASYEQYF. CDR3 in DNA: TGTGCCAGCAGCTTAGATCCGGAGCCAGCGAGCTACGAGCAGTACTTC. The variable domain in full, completed from reference TRBV11-2 and TRBJ2-7, reads EAGVAQSPRYKIIEKRQSVAFWCNPISGHATLYWYQQILGQGPKLLIQFQNNGVVDDSQLPKDRFSAERLKGVDSTLKIQPAKLEDSAVYLCASSLDPEPASYEQYFGPGTRLTVT.

The chain joins TRBV7-9 to TRBJ2-5, with a tentative D call TRBD1 (6 bases). The germline V and J ends were trimmed by 0 bases and 1 base, with 9 bases remaining between them. Per the germline V gene, CDR1 is SEHNR and CDR2 is FQNEAQ (reference sequence). CDR3 length: 15 residues. The CDR3 loop reads CASSLATGLQETQYF. CDR3 coding DNA: TGTGCCAGCAGCTTAGCGACAGGCCTCCAAGAGACCCAGTACTTC.